This T cell receptor beta chain was found in a study of OX40 agonist ivuxolimab in advanced cancers. Notes on the research overall: Ivuxolimab was an agonistic, fully human IgG2 monoclonal antibody directed against OX40 (CD134), a costimulatory receptor. Partial responses occurred in three dose-escalation patients: two with cutaneous melanoma and one with hepatocellular carcinoma. Among the roughly 50 dose-escalation patients, around 19 had hepatocellular carcinoma, 15 or so melanoma, 9 renal cell carcinoma and 9 head and neck cancer. Intravenous ivuxolimab was administered to patients every 2 weeks at six dose levels: 0.01, 0.1, 0.3, 1.5, 3 and 10 mg/kg. A male proportion of 70% to 90% and a mean age of 60 years, ranging from roughly 20 to 80, were recorded for the dose-escalation cohort. Peripheral TCRbeta sequencing was intended to test whether TCR sequence diversity was altered and clonal T-cell expansion was caused by ivuxolimab. Prior anti-PD-1, anti-PD-L1 or anti-CTLA-4 therapy was permitted, and checkpoint inhibitors had been received by approximately 39% of dose-escalation patients. The paper reports the monotherapy dose-escalation portion (N of about 51 patients) of the phase I ivuxolimab trial. Findings and caveats that apply to the study as a whole: After ivuxolimab, more expanded clones were found on average in CD8+ T cells than in CD4+ T cells. Partial responders in the 0.1-3.0 mg/kg groups had among the lowest normalized peripheral clonal expansion, especially among CD8+ T cells. Low levels of normalized T-cell clonal expansion were also shown by some nonresponding patients. At doses of 0.1 to 3.0 mg/kg, clonal expansion of both CD4+ and CD8+ T cells in blood was seen between baseline and week 6. The antigen specificity of the clonally expanded peripheral T cells was not determined.

V is cut by 4 bases and J by 4 bases, and the space between the germline ends is 13 bases. The CDR3 covers 14 residues, taking in both the cysteine and the phenylalanine. Just CDR3 DNA is preserved here, 42 bases in frame from base 1. The germline V gene provides CDR1 SGHVS and CDR2 FNYEAQ. The trial excluded patients who had a history of autoimmune disease or who were on systemic immunosuppression. Peripheral blood for TCR sequencing was drawn from every dose cohort at baseline, at cycle 4 day 1 and at cycle 7 day 1. Samples were obtained from an open-label, multicenter, first-in-human phase I dose-escalation trial of ivuxolimab. Adults with locally advanced or metastatic melanoma, renal cell, hepatocellular, or head and neck squamous cell carcinoma were enrolled in the trial. Before TCR sequencing, CD4+ T cells and CD8+ T cells from peripheral blood were sorted into separate populations. Genomic DNA was isolated from the sorted cells so that the TCRbeta CDR3 region could be sequenced. The immunoSEQ Assay was used to sequence the TCRbeta CDR3 regions. What TCRdb holds here is the immuneACCESS table cut down to in-frame rearrangements. Part of the clones is not present; checked against another copy, under half of the missing clones reflect an unresolved V gene, and the others are unexplained. Present in this sample are around 41,000 clones, about 89% of which were seen just once. Over 0.55% of the sample comes from the top ten.

Note on this clone: The antigen it binds to is not known. No base quality information exists; no much larger clone differs at one position.

The rearrangement combines TRBV7-6 with TRBJ1-2; 6 matching bases give a weak D call of TRBD1. This specimen consisted of CD4+ or CD8+ T cells sorted from blood, obtained in a trial of the OX40 agonist ivuxolimab. The receptor was isolated from an adult with an advanced solid tumor such as melanoma, head and neck, liver or kidney cancer. The DNA is as follows: TGTGCCAGCAGCTCCAGGACAGCGACCTATGGCTACACCTTC. This sequence encodes CASSSRTATYGYTF.